This TCR beta chain was recorded in a study of CD8 T cells in Susac syndrome. Per germline, CDR1 DFQATT and CDR2 SNEGSKA (reference sequence). This CDR3 spans 15 amino acids. With 2 bases clipped from V and 2 bases from J, the junction kept 5 bases outside the gene matches. After extraction with the RNeasy kit, 0.5 to 1 ug of the RNA was reverse transcribed using random hexamers. Multiplex PCR with immunoSEQ amplified the TCR beta CDR3 across 54 Vbeta and 13 Jbeta. Via MiXCR, TCRdb re-called the immunoSEQ multiplex PCR reads, giving one row per CDR3 protein. The repertoire has some 180,000 distinct CDR3 sequences, just under 95% of them found once; the top ten carry 0.099%.

The sample consisted of CD4+ T cells from PBMCs. The V call is TRBV20-1, the J call TRBJ1-5; 8 positions match TRBD1. The TCR comes from a human donor with Susac syndrome. The CDR3 sequence: CSARSLGQGNQPQHF. The CDR3 nucleotides are TGCAGTGCTAGATCATTGGGACAGGGCAATCAGCCCCAGCATTTT.